The 12 T cell receptor beta chains reported below all come from one sample, sequenced in a study of blood T cell repertoires in COVID-19 (dated by TCRdb to between 2020 and 2021). The library was built by means of the immunoSEQ multiplex PCR assay. TCRdb stores this immuneACCESS table with in-frame sequences only. Part of the clones is absent; in the studies checked, under half of the shortfall reflects unresolved V genes, and no reason is known for the rest. This sample holds fewer than 200,000 clones; 80% to 90% were observed only once. Roughly 19% of the sample goes to the ten largest clones. The sample taken for sequencing was peripheral blood. The receptor source for this set is a woman in her 70s who had recovered from COVID-19.

This chain joins TRBV15 and TRBJ2-5; the match to TRBD1 covers 7 bases. With V trimmed by 0 bases and J by 5 bases, 15 bases remained unmatched. This CDR3 has 18 amino acids. Germline V CDR1 and CDR2: LNHNV, YYDKDF (reference sequence). This CDR3 is CATSRDLVGGEVGETQYF. The DNA of the CDR3 is TGTGCCACCAGCAGAGATCTTGTAGGGGGCGAGGTTGGGGAGACCCAGTACTTC.

The chain recombines TRBV5-6 with TRBJ2-7; 11 positions match TRBD2. The CDR3 contains 15 residues. V shed 4 bases and J 6 bases; nucleotides not matched to a gene: 9. Germline V gives CDR1 SGHDT, CDR2 YYEEEE. The CDR3 nucleotides are TGTGCCAGCAGCGGGAGGACTAGCGGGCAGGCCGAGCAGTACTTC. Amino acid sequence: CASSGRTSGQAEQYF. The whole variable domain, filled in from reference TRBV5-6 and TRBJ2-7, reads DAGVTQSPTHLIKTRGQQVTLRCSPKSGHDTVSWYQQALGQGPQFIFQYYEEEERQRGNFPDRFSGHQFPNYSSELNVNALLLGDSALYLCASSGRTSGQAEQYFGPGTRLTVT.

This chain connects TRBV5-3 to TRBJ2-7, with D tentatively TRBD2 (5 bases). TRBV5-3 is given ORF status, its function remaining uncertain. V was pared by 1 base and J by 3 bases, with 17 bases between. CDR3 size: 16 residues. The CDR3 protein is CARSLPREFRVYEQYF. The CDR3 DNA reads TGTGCCAGAAGCTTGCCAAGGGAGTTTCGCGTCTACGAGCAGTACTTC.

The rearrangement links TRBV5-1 to TRBJ1-1, with D uncertain. The CDR3 length is 14 residues. V was cut by 0 bases and J by 3 bases, with 9 bases left in between. Germline V gene sequence: CDR1 SGHRS, CDR2 YFSETQ. The CDR3 is CASSLAGLDTEAFF. CDR3 DNA sequence: TGCGCCAGCAGCTTGGCCGGGTTGGACACTGAAGCTTTCTTT.

The J gene is TRBJ2-1, the V gene TRBV5-8; no definite D call. V lost 0 bases, J lost 4 bases, and 8 bases lay in between. Germline CDR1 is SGHTS and CDR2 is YDEGEE. The CDR3 consists of 14 residues. In DNA, the CDR3 is TGTGCCAGCAGCTTGGCTGGGCAATACAATGAGCAGTTCTTC. Amino acid sequence: CASSLAGQYNEQFF.

The chain carries TRBV19 and TRBJ2-1, with 9 bases lining up with TRBD1. Germline V CDR1 and CDR2: LNHDA, SQIVND (reference sequence). Trimming took 5 bases from V and 3 from J; bases not matched to a gene: 5. There are 15 residues in the CDR3. The CDR3 here is CASSPQGANYNEQFF. The CDR3 coding sequence is TGTGCCAGTAGTCCACAGGGGGCTAACTACAATGAGCAGTTCTTC.

The V and J genes are TRBV18 and TRBJ1-3, with D unresolved. The germline gives CDR1 KGHSH, CDR2 LQKENI. V was pared by 6 bases and J by 0 bases, with 6 bases between. CDR3 size: 13 residues. The CDR3 sequence: CASSSDSGNTIYF. The CDR3 bases are TGTGCCAGCTCCAGCGACTCTGGAAACACCATATATTTT.

The rearrangement uses TRBV6-5 and TRBJ1-2, with TRBD1 matching over 8 bases. Germline CDR1 reads MNHEY; CDR2 reads SVGAGI. Trimming removed 6 bases from V and 8 bases from J; junction bases left unmatched: 11. This CDR3 contains 14 residues. The CDR3 spells CASSRTGRVGGYTF. In DNA, the CDR3 is TGTGCCAGCAGCCGGACAGGGAGGGTCGGGGGCTACACCTTC.

The chain uses TRBV18 and TRBJ1-2; D might be TRBD1 (5 bases). This CDR3 spans 15 amino acids. Trimming took off 3 bases at V and 5 bases at J, with 16 bases between the two ends. CDR1 is KGHSH and CDR2 is LQKENI in the germline V gene. CDR3 DNA sequence: TGTGCCAGCTCACCCACCGGGGGAGAGGTTTATGGCTACACCTTC. It translates to CASSPTGGEVYGYTF.

This clone has just a few counts. V is TRBV6-5 and J is TRBJ2-2; tentatively, D is TRBD1 (5 bases). The CDR3 sequence is 16 residues long. Trimming took off 1 base at V and 3 bases at J, with 12 bases between the two ends. Germline V gives CDR1 MNHEY, CDR2 SVGAGI. The CDR3 DNA sequence: TGTGCCAGCAGTTACTGGGGCCAAGGAGACACCGGGGAGCTGTTTTTT. This codes for CASSYWGQGDTGELFF.

V and J are TRBV5-1 and TRBJ2-5; 8 bases are shared with TRBD1. Trimming took 0 bases from V and 5 from J; bases not matched to a gene: 6. Germline V gene sequence: CDR1 SGHRS, CDR2 YFSETQ. The CDR3 totals 15 residues. CDR3 sequence (DNA): TGCGCCAGCAGCTTGGGACAGGGGAGTTTGGAGACCCAGTACTTC. Its translation is CASSLGQGSLETQYF.

This chain joins TRBV10-3 and TRBJ2-5, with D perhaps matching TRBD2 (6 bases). In germline, CDR1 is ENHRY, CDR2 SYGVKD. V was shortened by 5 bases and J by 5 bases, with 15 bases between the two germline ends. The CDR3 is 14 residues long. CDR3 residues: CAISRRDLGETQYF. The CDR3 DNA sequence: TGTGCCATCAGTAGGCGGGACCTCGGCGAGACCCAGTACTTC.